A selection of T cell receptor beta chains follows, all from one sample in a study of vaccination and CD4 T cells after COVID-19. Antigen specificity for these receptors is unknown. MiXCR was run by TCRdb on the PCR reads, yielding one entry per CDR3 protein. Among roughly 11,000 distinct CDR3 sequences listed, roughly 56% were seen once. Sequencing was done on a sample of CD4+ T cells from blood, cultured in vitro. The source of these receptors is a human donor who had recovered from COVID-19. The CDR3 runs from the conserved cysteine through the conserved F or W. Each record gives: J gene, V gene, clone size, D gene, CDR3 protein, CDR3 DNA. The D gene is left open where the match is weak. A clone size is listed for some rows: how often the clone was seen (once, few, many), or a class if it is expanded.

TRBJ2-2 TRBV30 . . CARGTPGLNTGELFF TGTGCCCGTGGGACTCCAGGTTTGAACACCGGGGAGCTGTTTTTT
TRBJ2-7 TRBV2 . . CASSGGAGNYEQYF TGTGCCAGCAGTGGGGGGGCAGGGAACTACGAGCAGTACTTC
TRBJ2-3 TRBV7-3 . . CASSTSSTDTQYF TGTGCCAGCAGCACTTCTAGCACAGATACGCAGTATTTT
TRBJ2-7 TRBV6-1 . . CASSGRLESGYEQYF TGTGCCAGCAGTGGTCGACTAGAGAGTGGGTACGAGCAGTACTTC
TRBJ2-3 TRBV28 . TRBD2 CASSLIFPQAGGRDTQYF TGTGCCAGCAGTTTAATCTTTCCCCAAGCGGGGGGGCGGGATACGCAGTATTTT
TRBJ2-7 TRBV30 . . CAWTGLSSYEQYF TGTGCCTGGACAGGGCTCAGCTCCTACGAGCAGTACTTC
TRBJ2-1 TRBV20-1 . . CSAYEPGGIGYNEQFF TGCAGTGCCTATGAACCCGGGGGCATCGGCTACAATGAGCAGTTCTTC
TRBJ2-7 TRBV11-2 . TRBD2 CASSLILSGGPYSYEQYF TGTGCCAGCAGCTTAATTCTTAGCGGGGGTCCTTACTCCTACGAGCAGTACTTC
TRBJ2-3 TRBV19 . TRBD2 CASSPLAGAADTQYF TGTGCCAGTAGCCCCCTAGCGGGAGCGGCAGATACGCAGTATTTT
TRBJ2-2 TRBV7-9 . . CASRGQDTGELFF TGTGCCAGCAGGGGCCAGGACACCGGGGAGCTGTTTTTT
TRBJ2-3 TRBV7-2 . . CASSFGGGRINTDTQYF TGTGCCAGCAGCTTCGGAGGGGGGAGAATAAACACAGATACGCAGTATTTT
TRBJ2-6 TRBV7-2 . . CASSLGPGAGANVLTF TGTGCCAGCAGCTTAGGTCCGGGGGCTGGGGCCAACGTCCTGACTTTC
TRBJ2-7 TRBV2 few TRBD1 CASSEPLQGEEQYF TGTGCCAGCAGTGAGCCACTACAGGGGGAGGAGCAGTACTTC
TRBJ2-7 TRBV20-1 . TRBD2 CSARAERGKQYF TGCAGTGCTAGGGCAGAGCGGGGCAAGCAGTACTTC
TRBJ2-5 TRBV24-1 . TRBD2 CATSDWGAGGRETQYF TGTGCCACCAGTGATTGGGGAGCGGGAGGACGCGAGACCCAGTACTTC
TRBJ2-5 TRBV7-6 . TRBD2 CASSKRTSGDQETQYF TGTGCCAGCAGCAAACGGACTAGCGGAGACCAAGAGACCCAGTACTTC
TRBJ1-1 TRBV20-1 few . CSARIGGRKHTEAFF TGCAGTGCTAGAATCGGGGGGAGAAAACACACTGAAGCTTTCTTT
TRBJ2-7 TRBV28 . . CASSEQGEQYF TGTGCCAGCAGTGAGCAGGGCGAGCAGTACTTC
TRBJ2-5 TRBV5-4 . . CASRKEMETQYF TGTGCCAGCAGAAAAGAGATGGAGACCCAGTACTTC
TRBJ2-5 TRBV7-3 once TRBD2 CASSSRTSGRAQETQYF TGTGCCAGCAGCTCGCGGACTAGCGGGAGGGCCCAAGAGACCCAGTACTTC